The present T cell receptor beta chain was sequenced within a study of CD8 T cells in ankylosing spondylitis. The study's findings and limits: Characteristic of ankylosing spondylitis blood, it appeared, was a TCR beta motif comprising several highly homologous variants.

Quantitative 5'-RACE was performed with molecular barcodes, and it yielded the TCR beta libraries. TCRdb re-analysed the 5' RACE reads in MiXCR, keeping a single row per CDR3 protein. The data contain around 490,000 distinct CDR3 sequences, approximately 5% of them seen just once; the ten biggest clones take up 3% to 4%. CDR1 is LGHNA and CDR2 is YNFKEQ in the germline V gene. The V gene lost 10 bases and the J gene lost 9 bases, with 21 bases spanning the gap. This CDR3 spans 13 amino acids. In the case of this clonotype: Its target is unknown.

This rearrangement joins TRBV4-2 to TRBJ1-1; D ambiguous. This receptor was taken from a male donor with ankylosing spondylitis. The material sequenced was blood, either unsorted or a sorted T cell fraction (not recorded which). The CDR3 region has the DNA TGTGCCATCGGCCCTGGGCTGGCACTGAAAGCTTTCTTT. Its translation: CAIGPGLALKAFF.